One T cell receptor beta chain is described in this entry. Its antigen is unknown. These data belong to a study of OX40 agonist ivuxolimab in advanced cancers. This CDR3 is 14 amino acids long. Germline CDR1 reads SGHTA; CDR2 reads FQGNSA. J gave up 6 bases and V 2 bases, and 6 bases lay outside the gene matches. Clones were sequenced by immunoSEQ multiplex PCR, and TCRdb holds only the in-frame ones, with some missing. The top ten hold about 4.3% of the sample, which has about 36,000 clones, around 90% seen once. General study results and limits: Compared with CD4+, CD8+ T cells on average had more expanded clones. At 0.1 to 3.0 mg/kg, clonal expansion of CD4+ and CD8+ blood T cells had occurred by week 6. The expanded peripheral T cells' antigen specificity was not determined.

This clonotype originated in an adult with an advanced solid tumor such as melanoma, head and neck, liver or kidney cancer. The chain employs TRBV7-2 and TRBJ1-2, with 7 bases that match TRBD1. The input for sequencing was CD4+ or CD8+ T cells sorted from blood, taken in a trial of the OX40 agonist ivuxolimab. The CDR3 DNA sequence: TGTGCCAGCAGCTTACTCTCAACAGGGGATGGCTACACCTTC. The encoded protein is CASSLLSTGDGYTF.